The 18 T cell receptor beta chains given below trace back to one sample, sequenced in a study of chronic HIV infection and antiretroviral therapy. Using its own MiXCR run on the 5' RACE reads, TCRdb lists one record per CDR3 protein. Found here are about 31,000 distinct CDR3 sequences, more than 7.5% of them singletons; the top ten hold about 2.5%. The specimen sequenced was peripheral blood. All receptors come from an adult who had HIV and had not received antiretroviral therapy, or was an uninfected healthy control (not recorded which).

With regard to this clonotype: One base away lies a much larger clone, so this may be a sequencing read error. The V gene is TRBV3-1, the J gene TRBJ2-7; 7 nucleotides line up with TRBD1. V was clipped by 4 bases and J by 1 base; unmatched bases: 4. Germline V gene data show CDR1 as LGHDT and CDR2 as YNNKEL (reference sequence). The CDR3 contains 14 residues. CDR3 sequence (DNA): TGTGCCAGCAGCCCGGACAGGATTTCCTACGAGCAGTACTTC. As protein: CASSPDRISYEQYF.

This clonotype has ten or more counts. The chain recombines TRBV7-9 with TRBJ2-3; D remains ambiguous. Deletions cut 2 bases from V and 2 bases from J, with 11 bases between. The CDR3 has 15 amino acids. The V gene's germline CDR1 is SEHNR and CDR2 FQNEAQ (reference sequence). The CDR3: CASSLQGQFTDTQYF. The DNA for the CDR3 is TGTGCCAGCAGCTTACAAGGCCAGTTCACAGATACGCAGTATTTT.

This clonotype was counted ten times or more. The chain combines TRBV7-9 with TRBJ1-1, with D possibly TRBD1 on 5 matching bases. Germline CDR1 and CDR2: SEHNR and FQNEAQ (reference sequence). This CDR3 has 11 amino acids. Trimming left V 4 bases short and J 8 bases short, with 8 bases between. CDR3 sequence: CASSWGKEAFF. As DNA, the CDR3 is TGTGCCAGCAGCTGGGGGAAGGAAGCTTTCTTT.

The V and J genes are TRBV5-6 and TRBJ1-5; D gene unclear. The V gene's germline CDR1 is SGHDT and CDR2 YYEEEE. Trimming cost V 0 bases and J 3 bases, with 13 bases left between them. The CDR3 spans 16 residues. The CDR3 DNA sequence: TGTGCCAGCAGCTTGGTTGAGGGAATTTTCAATCAGCCCCAGCATTTT. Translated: CASSLVEGIFNQPQHF.

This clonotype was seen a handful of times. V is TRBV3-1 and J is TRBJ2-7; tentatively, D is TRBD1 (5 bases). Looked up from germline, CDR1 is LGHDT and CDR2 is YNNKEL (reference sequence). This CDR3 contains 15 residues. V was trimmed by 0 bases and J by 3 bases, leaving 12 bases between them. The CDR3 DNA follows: TGTGCCAGCAGCCAAGATCGCCAGGGATTCTACGAGCAGTACTTC. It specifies CASSQDRQGFYEQYF.

The CDR3: CSVGRTGAGELFF. The CDR3 DNA reads as TGCAGCGTAGGTAGGACAGGCGCCGGGGAGCTGTTTTTT. This chain joins TRBV29-1 and TRBJ2-2; 7 bases line up with TRBD1. The CDR3 sequence is 13 residues long. V gave up 6 bases and J gave up 6 bases; unmatched junction bases: 7. CDR1 and CDR2 from the germline V gene are SQVTM and ANQGSEA.

CDR3 residues: CASSQDSENYGYTF. The CDR3 nucleotides read TGCGCCAGCAGCCAAGATAGTGAAAACTATGGCTACACCTTC. This chain joins TRBV4-1 and TRBJ1-2; D is uncertain. V shed 0 bases and J shed 2 bases, with 7 bases lying between them. Germline V CDR1 and CDR2: MGHRA, YSYEKL. CDR3 length: 14 residues.

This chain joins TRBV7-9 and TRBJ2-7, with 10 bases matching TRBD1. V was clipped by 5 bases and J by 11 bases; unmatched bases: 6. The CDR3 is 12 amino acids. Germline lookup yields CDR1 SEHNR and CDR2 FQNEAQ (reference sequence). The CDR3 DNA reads TGTGCCAGCAGCCAAGGGACAGGGGAGGAGTACTTC. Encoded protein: CASSQGTGEEYF.

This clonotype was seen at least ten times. This CDR3 reads CSVAGAGPFKEQYF. DNA for the CDR3: TGCAGCGTTGCGGGGGCAGGTCCATTTAAAGAGCAGTACTTC. The V gene is TRBV29-1, the J gene TRBJ2-7; D is perhaps TRBD1 or TRBD2 (6 bases each). Trimming cost V 4 bases and J 7 bases, with 20 bases left between them. In germline, CDR1 is SQVTM, CDR2 ANQGSEA. The CDR3 sequence is 14 residues long.

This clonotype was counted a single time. For the CDR3, the DNA is TGCGCCAGCAGTGTTGGGGGCTCCGGTAATTCACCCCTCCACTTT. Amino acids: CASSVGGSGNSPLHF. V usage is TRBV10-2 and J usage is TRBJ1-6, with D perhaps TRBD1 (6 bases). From germline, CDR1 is WSHSY and CDR2 SAAADI. Trimming removed 4 bases at V and 6 bases at J, with 13 bases between. CDR3 size: 15 residues.

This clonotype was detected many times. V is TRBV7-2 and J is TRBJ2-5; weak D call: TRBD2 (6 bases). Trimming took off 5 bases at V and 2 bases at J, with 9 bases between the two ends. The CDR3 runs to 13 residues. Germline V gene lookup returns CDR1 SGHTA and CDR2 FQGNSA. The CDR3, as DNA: TGTGCCAGCAGCCAAGGACTACAAGAGACCCAGTACTTC. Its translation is CASSQGLQETQYF.

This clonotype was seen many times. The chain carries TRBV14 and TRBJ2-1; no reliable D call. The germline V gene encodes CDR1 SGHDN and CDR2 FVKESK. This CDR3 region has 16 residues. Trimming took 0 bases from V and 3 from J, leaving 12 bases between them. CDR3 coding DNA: TGTGCCAGCAGCCAAGACTCCGGGCTTGGCTACAATGAGCAGTTCTTC. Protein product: CASSQDSGLGYNEQFF.

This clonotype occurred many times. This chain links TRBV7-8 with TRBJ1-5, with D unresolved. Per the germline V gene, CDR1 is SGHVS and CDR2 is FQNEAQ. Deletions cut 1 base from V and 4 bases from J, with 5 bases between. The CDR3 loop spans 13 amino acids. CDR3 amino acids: CASSLVRNQPQHF. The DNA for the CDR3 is TGTGCCAGCAGCTTAGTACGTAATCAGCCCCAGCATTTT.

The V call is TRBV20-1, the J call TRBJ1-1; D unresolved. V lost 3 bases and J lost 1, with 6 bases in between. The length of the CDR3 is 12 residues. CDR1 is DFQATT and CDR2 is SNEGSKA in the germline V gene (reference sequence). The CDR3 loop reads CSASRQNTEAFF. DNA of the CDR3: TGCAGTGCTAGTCGGCAGAACACTGAAGCTTTCTTT.

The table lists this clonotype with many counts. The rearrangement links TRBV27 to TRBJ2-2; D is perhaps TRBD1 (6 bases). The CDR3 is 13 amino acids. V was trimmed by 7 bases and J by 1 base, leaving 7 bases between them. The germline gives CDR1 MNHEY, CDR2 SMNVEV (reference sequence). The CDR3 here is CASTGENTGELFF. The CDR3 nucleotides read TGTGCCAGCACAGGGGAGAACACCGGGGAGCTGTTTTTT.

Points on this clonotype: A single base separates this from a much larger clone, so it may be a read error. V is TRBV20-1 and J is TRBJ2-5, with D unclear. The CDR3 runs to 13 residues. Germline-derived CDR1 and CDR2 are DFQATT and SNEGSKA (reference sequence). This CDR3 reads CGAREQIQETQYF. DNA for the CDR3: TGCGGTGCTAGAGAACAAATCCAAGAGACCCAGTACTTC.

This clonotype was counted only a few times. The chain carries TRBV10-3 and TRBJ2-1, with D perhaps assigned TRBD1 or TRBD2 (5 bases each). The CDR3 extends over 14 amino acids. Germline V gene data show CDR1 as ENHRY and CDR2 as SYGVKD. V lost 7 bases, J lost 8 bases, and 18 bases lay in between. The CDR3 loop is CAIMGRNKEDEQFF. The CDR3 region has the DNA TGTGCCATCATGGGACGAAACAAAGAGGATGAGCAGTTCTTC.

This chain's CDR3 is CSARLTSGSPYEQYF. The DNA for the CDR3 is TGCAGTGCTAGACTTACTAGCGGGAGTCCCTACGAGCAGTACTTC. The chain carries TRBV20-1 and TRBJ2-7, with 11 bases that match TRBD2. The CDR3 consists of 15 residues. The J segment lost 2 bases and the V segment lost 2 bases, leaving 5 bases of the junction unmatched. The germline gives CDR1 DFQATT, CDR2 SNEGSKA (reference sequence).